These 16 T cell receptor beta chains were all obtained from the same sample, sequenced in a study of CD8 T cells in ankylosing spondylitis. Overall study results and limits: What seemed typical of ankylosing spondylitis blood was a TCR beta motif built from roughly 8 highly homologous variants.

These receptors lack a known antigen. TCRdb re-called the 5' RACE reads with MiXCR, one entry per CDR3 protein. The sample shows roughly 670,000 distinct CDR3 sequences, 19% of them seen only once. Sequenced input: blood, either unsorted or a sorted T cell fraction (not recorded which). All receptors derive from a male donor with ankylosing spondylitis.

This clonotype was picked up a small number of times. CDR3 amino acids: CASRWTGNRPLHF. DNA of the CDR3: TGTGCCAGCAGATGGACAGGGAATAGACCCCTCCACTTT. The chain carries TRBV28 and TRBJ1-6, with 8 bases that match TRBD1. With 6 bases clipped from V and 12 bases from J, the junction kept 7 bases outside the gene matches. This CDR3 has 13 residues. The germline V gene encodes CDR1 MDHEN and CDR2 SYDVKM. Together with reference TRBV28 and TRBJ1-6, the CDR3 gives the full variable domain: DVKVTQSSRYLVKRTGEKVFLECVQDMDHENMFWYRQDPGLGLRLIYFSYDVKMKEKGDIPEGYSVSREKKERFSLILESASTNQTSMYLCASRWTGNRPLHFGNGTRLTVT.

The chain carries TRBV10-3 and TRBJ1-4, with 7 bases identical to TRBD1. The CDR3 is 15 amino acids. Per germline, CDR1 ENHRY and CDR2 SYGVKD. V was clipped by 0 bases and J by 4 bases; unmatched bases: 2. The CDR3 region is CAISESGDSNEKLFF. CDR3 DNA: TGTGCCATCAGTGAGTCGGGGGACAGTAATGAAAAACTGTTTTTT.

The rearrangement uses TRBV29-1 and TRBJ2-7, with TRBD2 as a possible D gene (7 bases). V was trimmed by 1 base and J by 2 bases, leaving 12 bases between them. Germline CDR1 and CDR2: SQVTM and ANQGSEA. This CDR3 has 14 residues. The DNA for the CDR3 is TGCAGCGTTGAAGGGGCGGGGGCCCCCTACGAGCAGTACTTC. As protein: CSVEGAGAPYEQYF.

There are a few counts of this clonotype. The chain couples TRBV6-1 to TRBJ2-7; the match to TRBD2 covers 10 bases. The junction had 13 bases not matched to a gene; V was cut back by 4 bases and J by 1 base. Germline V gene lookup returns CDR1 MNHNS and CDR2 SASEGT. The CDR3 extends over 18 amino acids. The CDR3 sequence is CASSGRTSGNQKSYEQYF. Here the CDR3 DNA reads TGTGCCAGCAGTGGCAGGACTAGCGGCAACCAAAAGTCCTACGAGCAGTACTTC.

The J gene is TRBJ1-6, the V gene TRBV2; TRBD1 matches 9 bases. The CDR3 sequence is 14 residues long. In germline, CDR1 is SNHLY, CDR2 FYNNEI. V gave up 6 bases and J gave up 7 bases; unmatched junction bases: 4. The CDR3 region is CASRRDRENSPLHF. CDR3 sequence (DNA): TGTGCCAGCAGGCGGGACAGGGAGAATTCACCCCTCCACTTT.

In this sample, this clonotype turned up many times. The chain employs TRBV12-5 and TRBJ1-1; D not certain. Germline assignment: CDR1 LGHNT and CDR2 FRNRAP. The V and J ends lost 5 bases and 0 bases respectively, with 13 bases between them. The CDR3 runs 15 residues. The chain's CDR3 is CASGPPRSMNTEAFF. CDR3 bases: TGTGCTAGTGGTCCCCCACGCAGCATGAACACTGAAGCTTTCTTT.

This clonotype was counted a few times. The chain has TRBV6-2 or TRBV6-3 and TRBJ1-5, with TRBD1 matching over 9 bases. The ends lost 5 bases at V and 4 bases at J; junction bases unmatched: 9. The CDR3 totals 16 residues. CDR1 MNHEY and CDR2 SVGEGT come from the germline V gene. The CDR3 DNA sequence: TGTGCCAGCAGTGGATCCGGGACAGGGAAGAATCAGCCCCAGCATTTT. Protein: CASSGSGTGKNQPQHF.

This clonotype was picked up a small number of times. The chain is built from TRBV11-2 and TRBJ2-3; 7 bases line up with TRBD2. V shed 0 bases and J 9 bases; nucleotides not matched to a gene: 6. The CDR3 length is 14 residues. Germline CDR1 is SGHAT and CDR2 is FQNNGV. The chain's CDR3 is CASSLDGGTGTQYF. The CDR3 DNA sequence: TGTGCCAGCAGCTTAGACGGGGGGACTGGCACGCAGTATTTT.

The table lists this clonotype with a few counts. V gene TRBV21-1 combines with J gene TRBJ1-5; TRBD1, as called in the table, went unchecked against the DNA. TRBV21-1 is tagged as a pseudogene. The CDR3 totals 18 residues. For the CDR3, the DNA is TGTGCCAGCAGCAAAAGTAAGTCTCCGGACAGGGCGTTCCAGCCCCAGCATTTT. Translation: CASSKSKSPDRAFQPQHF.

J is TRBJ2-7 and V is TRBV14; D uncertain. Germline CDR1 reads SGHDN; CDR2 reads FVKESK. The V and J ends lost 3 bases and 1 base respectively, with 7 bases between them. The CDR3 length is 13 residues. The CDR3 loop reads CASSQYVSYEQYF. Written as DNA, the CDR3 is TGTGCCAGCAGCCAGTATGTGTCCTACGAGCAGTACTTC.

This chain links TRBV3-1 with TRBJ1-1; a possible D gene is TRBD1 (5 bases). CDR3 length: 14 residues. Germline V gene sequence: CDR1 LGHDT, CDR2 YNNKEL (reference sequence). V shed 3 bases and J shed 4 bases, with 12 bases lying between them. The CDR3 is CASSQGVLGTEAFF. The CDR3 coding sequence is TGTGCCAGCAGCCAGGGGGTTTTAGGCACTGAAGCTTTCTTT.

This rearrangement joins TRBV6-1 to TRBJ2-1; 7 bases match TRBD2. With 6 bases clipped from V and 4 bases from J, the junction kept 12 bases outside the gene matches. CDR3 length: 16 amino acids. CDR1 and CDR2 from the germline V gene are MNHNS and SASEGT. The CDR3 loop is CASSQLSGDVYNEQFF. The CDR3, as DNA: TGTGCCAGCAGCCAGCTCAGCGGGGATGTTTACAATGAGCAGTTCTTC.

Here the CDR3 DNA reads TGTGCCAGCAGCCAAGTCGCCGGTATCGGTTCCTACAATGAGCAGTTCTTC. Encoded protein: CASSQVAGIGSYNEQFF. The chain couples TRBV3-1 to TRBJ2-1; D remains unclear. The CDR3 sequence is 17 residues long. V gave up 1 base and J gave up 1 base, with 14 bases separating them. CDR1 is LGHDT and CDR2 is YNNKEL in the germline V gene (reference sequence).

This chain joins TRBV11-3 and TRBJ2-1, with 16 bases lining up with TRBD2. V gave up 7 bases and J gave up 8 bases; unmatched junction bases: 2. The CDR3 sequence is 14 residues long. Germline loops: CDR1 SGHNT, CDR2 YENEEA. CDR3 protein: CASTGTSGRDEQFF. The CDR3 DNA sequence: TGTGCCAGCACCGGGACTAGCGGGAGGGATGAGCAGTTCTTC.

CDR3 protein: CASSYDDTSYEQYF. CDR3 DNA sequence: TGTGCCAGCAGTTACGACGACACCTCCTACGAGCAGTACTTC. The chain links TRBV6-2 or TRBV6-3 to TRBJ2-7, with D hard to call. V gave up 2 bases and J gave up 0 bases, with 8 bases separating them. This CDR3 is built from 14 residues. CDR1 and CDR2 (germline): MNHEY, SVGEGT.

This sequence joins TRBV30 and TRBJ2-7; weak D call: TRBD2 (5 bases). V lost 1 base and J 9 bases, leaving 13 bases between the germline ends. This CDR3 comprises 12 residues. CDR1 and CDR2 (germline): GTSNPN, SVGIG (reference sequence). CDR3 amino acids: CAWSETGSVQYF. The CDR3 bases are TGTGCCTGGAGTGAAACGGGGTCGGTGCAGTACTTC.